Presented here are 9 T cell receptor beta chains from one specimen sequenced in a study of blood T cell repertoires in COVID-19. Profiling relied on immunoSEQ multiplex PCR, and the TCRdb table lists in-frame clones only, not all of them. The table has some 21,000 clones, just over 85% seen once. The sequenced sample was peripheral blood. The receptors derive from a woman at least 80 years old with active or convalescent COVID-19.

The chain recombines TRBV7-8 with TRBJ1-2; tentative D call: TRBD1 (6 bases). V was shortened by 5 bases and J by 2 bases, with 9 bases between the two germline ends. CDR1 is SGHVS and CDR2 is FQNEAQ in the germline V gene. The CDR3 has 13 residues. In DNA form, the CDR3 reads TGTGCCAGCAGCGCGGACAGCAACTATGGCTACACCTTC. The encoded protein is CASSADSNYGYTF.

This clone showed up just once. CDR3 in amino acids: CASSLVPGYGYTF. CDR3 sequence (DNA): TGCGCCAGCAGCTTGGTACCCGGGTATGGCTACACCTTC. This chain joins TRBV5-1 and TRBJ1-2; no clear D. Trimming removed 0 bases from V and 5 bases from J, with 8 bases in between. CDR1 and CDR2 from the germline V gene are SGHRS and YFSETQ. The CDR3 runs 13 residues.

The genes are TRBV18 and TRBJ1-6; possible D gene TRBD1, 6 bases. Germline loops: CDR1 KGHSH, CDR2 LQKENI. CDR3 length: 16 amino acids. Trimming took 4 bases from V and 7 from J, leaving 17 bases between them. For the CDR3, the DNA is TGTGCCAGCTCACGTAGTCCAGGGGCGGCAAATTCACCCCTCCACTTT. Translated, it gives CASSRSPGAANSPLHF.

The chain uses TRBV9 and TRBJ1-4; TRBD1 is a possible D gene (6 bases). This CDR3 has 16 residues. CDR1 and CDR2 (germline): SGDLS, YYNGEE. The V gene lost 0 bases and the J gene lost 4 bases, with 13 bases spanning the gap. DNA of the CDR3: TGTGCCAGCAGCGTAGCGGTGGGGGGGCTTAATGAAAAACTGTTTTTT. Translation: CASSVAVGGLNEKLFF.

In its sample, this clone is large (0.1 to 1%). The chain couples TRBV5-1 to TRBJ2-7; 7 bases are shared with TRBD1. The ends lost 4 bases at V and 3 bases at J; junction bases unmatched: 10. Germline assignment: CDR1 SGHRS and CDR2 YFSETQ. The CDR3 is 15 residues long. CDR3 nucleotides: TGCGCCAGCAGCGGAATTGACAGGGTTAACTACGAGCAGTACTTC. Its translation is CASSGIDRVNYEQYF. Full variable domain (remainder filled in from reference TRBV5-1 and TRBJ2-7): KAGVTQTPRYLIKTRGQQVTLSCSPISGHRSVSWYQQTPGQGLQFLFEYFSETQRNKGNFPGRFSGRQFSNSRSEMNVSTLELGDSALYLCASSGIDRVNYEQYFGPGTRLTVT.

The chain links TRBV7-8 to TRBJ2-7; D possibly uses TRBD1 or TRBD2 (5 bases each). The CDR3 loop spans 15 amino acids. V lost 5 bases and J lost 5, with 19 bases in between. Germline V gives CDR1 SGHVS, CDR2 FQNEAQ. As DNA, the CDR3 is TGTGCCAGCAGCCGACAGTCAACGGGTAGCGACGAGCAGTACTTC. Translation gives CASSRQSTGSDEQYF.

J is TRBJ1-2 and V is TRBV7-9, with a tentative D call TRBD1 (5 bases). V lost 0 bases, J lost 8 bases, and 10 bases lay in between. The CDR3 sequence is 13 residues long. Germline V lookup: CDR1 SEHNR, CDR2 FQNEAQ (reference sequence). DNA of the CDR3: TGTGCCAGCAGCTTAGCTCTAAGGGGCGGCTACACCTTC. Translated: CASSLALRGGYTF. Complete variable domain (other parts from reference TRBV7-9 and TRBJ1-2): DTGVSQNPRHKITKRGQNVTFRCDPISEHNRLYWYRQTLGQGPEFLTYFQNEAQLEKSRLLSDRFSAERPKGSFSTLEIQRTEQGDSAMYLCASSLALRGGYTFGSGTRLTVV.

The rearrangement links TRBV24-1 to TRBJ2-3; 7 bases line up with TRBD2. Germline V CDR1 and CDR2: KGHDR, SFDVKD. There are 14 residues in the CDR3. V gave up 6 bases and J gave up 2 bases; unmatched junction bases: 4. The chain's CDR3 is CATSLSGDTDTQYF. The CDR3 DNA follows: TGTGCCACCAGTCTCAGCGGGGACACAGATACGCAGTATTTT.

The genes are TRBV3-1 (or the pseudogene TRBV3-2) and TRBJ2-7; possibly TRBD2 for D (5 bases). Germline V lookup: CDR1 LGHDT, CDR2 YNNKEL (reference sequence). The CDR3 contains 13 residues. V was cut by 1 base and J by 7 bases, with 11 bases left in between. This CDR3 reads CASSQGRPGEQYF. CDR3 nucleotides: TGTGCCAGCAGCCAAGGGAGGCCGGGTGAGCAGTACTTC.